Listed here are 16 T cell receptor beta chains from one sample, sequenced in a study of T cells after yellow fever vaccination. Via MiXCR, TCRdb re-called the 5' RACE reads, giving one row per CDR3 protein. The sample carries fewer than 350,000 distinct CDR3 sequences, 3.5% to 4.5% recorded once. The sequencing here drew on PBMCs, taken 15 days after the yellow fever booster vaccination. Source of these receptors: a man younger than 35 who received the YFV17D yellow fever vaccine.

This clonotype was detected ten times or more. Written as DNA, the CDR3 is TGTGCCAGCAGTTTACAGGGGGCGCTTGCTGAAGCTTTCTTT. Translated, it gives CASSLQGALAEAFF. The chain carries TRBV6-5 and TRBJ1-1; 9 bases align to TRBD1. CDR1 MNHEY and CDR2 SVGAGI come from the germline V gene. CDR3 length equals 14 residues. The trim removed 4 bases at V and 6 bases at J, leaving 6 bases unmatched.

This clonotype was counted between two and nine times. The gene calls are TRBV6-5 and TRBJ1-1; 7 positions agree with TRBD1. The CDR3 has 15 residues. Germline assignment: CDR1 MNHEY and CDR2 SVGAGI. Trimming at V came to 1 base and at J to 5 bases, leaving 7 bases not matched to a gene. Here the CDR3 DNA reads TGTGCCAGCAGTTACTTGGGGCAGGGGGTGACTGAAGCTTTCTTT. It specifies CASSYLGQGVTEAFF.

This clonotype was observed many times. V is TRBV7-8 and J is TRBJ1-1, with D possibly being TRBD1 (6 bases). CDR3 length equals 15 residues. Germline V CDR1 and CDR2: SGHVS, FQNEAQ. V shed 9 bases and J shed 0 bases, with 17 bases lying between them. In DNA form, the CDR3 reads TGTGCCAGTGCAGGGGCTCTTGGGGTGAACACTGAAGCTTTCTTT. The encoded protein is CASAGALGVNTEAFF.

V usage is TRBV7-9 and J usage is TRBJ2-1; 9 bases map to TRBD2. CDR1 is SEHNR, CDR2 FQNEAQ, per germline (reference sequence). The length of the CDR3 is 14 residues. V shed 7 bases, J shed 6 bases, and the junction held 7 bases outside the gene matches. This CDR3 is CASTSAGGGNEQFF. The DNA for the CDR3 is TGTGCCAGCACCTCGGCGGGGGGGGGCAATGAGCAGTTCTTC. Together with reference TRBV7-9 and TRBJ2-1, the CDR3 gives the full variable domain: DTGVSQNPRHKITKRGQNVTFRCDPISEHNRLYWYRQTLGQGPEFLTYFQNEAQLEKSRLLSDRFSAERPKGSFSTLEIQRTEQGDSAMYLCASTSAGGGNEQFFGPGTRLTVL.

This clonotype has a count of ten or more. This sequence joins TRBV7-8 and TRBJ1-6; TRBD1 aligns across 10 bases. This CDR3 spans 15 amino acids. Germline CDR1 SGHVS, CDR2 FQNEAQ. After removal of 5 bases from V and 8 bases from J, the junction contained 6 bases not matched to a gene. The CDR3, as DNA: TGTGCCAGCAGCGAACTGGACAGGGGGTATTCACCCCTCCACTTT. It translates to CASSELDRGYSPLHF.

This clonotype was recorded at least ten times. The rearrangement links TRBV20-1 to TRBJ2-2; 7 bases match TRBD1. CDR1 and CDR2 from the germline V gene are DFQATT and SNEGSKA (reference sequence). The J segment lost 7 bases and the V segment lost 2 bases, leaving 4 bases of the junction unmatched. The CDR3 sequence is 13 residues long. CDR3 protein: CSARRGGDGELFF. The CDR3 bases are TGCAGTGCTAGAAGAGGGGGCGACGGGGAGCTGTTTTTT.

This clonotype was detected only a few times. The chain links TRBV12-3 or TRBV12-4 to TRBJ1-5; D uncertain. The CDR3 loop spans 14 amino acids. V shed 6 bases and J shed 2 bases, with 11 bases lying between them. The CDR3 protein is CASSGVQGNQPQHF. CDR3 DNA: TGTGCCAGCAGCGGCGTCCAGGGCAATCAGCCCCAGCATTTT.

This clonotype came up many times. The chain has TRBV9 and TRBJ2-4; D is possibly TRBD1 (6 bases). The V and J ends lost 4 bases and 1 base respectively, with 21 bases between them. Germline assignment: CDR1 SGDLS and CDR2 YYNGEE. The CDR3 totals 18 residues. The CDR3 DNA reads as TGTGCCAGCAGCCGCACTACAGGGCGCGACACGGCCAAAAACATTCAGTACTTC. Amino acid sequence: CASSRTTGRDTAKNIQYF.

This chain uses TRBV5-4 with TRBJ2-7; 11 nucleotides match TRBD1. There are 15 residues in the CDR3. Per the germline V gene, CDR1 is SGHNT and CDR2 is YYREEE (reference sequence). The ends lost 4 bases at V and 1 base at J; junction bases unmatched: 4. This CDR3 is CASSLGTGGSYEQYV. DNA of the CDR3: TGTGCCAGCAGCCTCGGGACAGGGGGTTCCTACGAGCAGTACGTC.

This clonotype was detected a few times. The chain uses TRBV3-1 and TRBJ1-1, with 7 bases identical to TRBD1. V was clipped by 2 bases and J by 7 bases; unmatched bases: 4. Germline V lookup: CDR1 LGHDT, CDR2 YNNKEL (reference sequence). The CDR3 runs to 13 residues. Written as DNA, the CDR3 is TGTGCCAGCAGCCAATTCGGGACAGTTGAAGCTTTCTTT. Translating gives CASSQFGTVEAFF.

The chain carries TRBV12-3 or TRBV12-4 and TRBJ2-5, with 7 bases matching TRBD1. The V and J ends lost 6 bases and 2 bases, in that order; junction bases with no gene match: 15. The CDR3 has 17 amino acids. The CDR3 DNA follows: TGTGCCAGCAGACCACCCAGACAGGGAATGCCTCAAGAGACCCAGTACTTC. It encodes CASRPPRQGMPQETQYF.

This clonotype has more than one count but fewer than ten. V gene TRBV11-3 combines with J gene TRBJ2-1; the D gene is possibly TRBD2 (5 bases). Trimming removed 5 bases at V and 5 bases at J, with 13 bases between. The CDR3 totals 14 residues. Germline assignment: CDR1 SGHNT and CDR2 YENEEA. The CDR3 loop is CASSREHGNNEQFF. CDR3 bases: TGTGCCAGCAGCAGGGAGCATGGGAACAATGAGCAGTTCTTC.

Many counts were recorded for this clonotype. The chain links TRBV5-1 to TRBJ2-7; D possibly corresponds to TRBD2 (6 bases). V was cut by 4 bases and J by 6 bases, with 20 bases left in between. The CDR3 spans 15 residues. Germline CDR1 reads SGHRS; CDR2 reads YFSETQ. CDR3 sequence (DNA): TGCGCCAGCAGCGCCTCTAGCGCCCGTTGGATCGAGCAGTACTTC. Amino acid sequence: CASSASSARWIEQYF.

There are a few counts of this clonotype. The genes are TRBV6-5 and TRBJ2-7, with D possibly TRBD2 on 7 matching bases. Germline V CDR1 and CDR2: MNHEY, SVGAGI. The V end lost 6 bases, the J end lost 11 bases, and 23 bases lay between the germline ends. CDR3 size: 14 residues. CDR3 protein: CASRASAGASAEYV. The CDR3 DNA reads as TGTGCCAGCAGGGCCTCCGCGGGGGCTAGTGCGGAGTACGTC.

This clonotype appeared many times. The rearrangement joins TRBV7-2 to TRBJ1-2; D gene uncertain. The V and J ends lost 5 bases and 3 bases respectively, with 10 bases between them. Germline loops: CDR1 SGHTA, CDR2 FQGNSA. The CDR3 extends over 13 amino acids. The CDR3 is CASSPDTYYGYTF. The CDR3, as DNA: TGTGCCAGCAGCCCTGACACTTACTATGGCTACACCTTC. Looking up the rest from reference TRBV7-2 and TRBJ1-2 gives the full variable domain: GAGVSQSPSNKVTEKGKDVELRCDPISGHTALYWYRQSLGQGLEFLIYFQGNSAPDKSGLPSDRFSAERTGGSVSTLTIQRTQQEDSAVYLCASSPDTYYGYTFGSGTRLTVV.

This clonotype was seen repeatedly, ten times or more. The chain couples TRBV10-1 to TRBJ2-2; perhaps TRBD1 as D (6 bases). Per the germline V gene, CDR1 is WNHNN and CDR2 is SYGVQD (reference sequence). The CDR3 consists of 15 residues. Trimming shortened V by 4 bases and J by 0 bases, and 9 bases separated the two germline ends. CDR3 residues: CASSARTANTGELFF. CDR3 nucleotides: TGCGCCAGCAGTGCCCGGACAGCGAACACCGGGGAGCTGTTTTTT.